The rows below give T cell receptor beta chains drawn from one sample of a study of vaccination and CD4 T cells after COVID-19. One entry per CDR3 protein, called by TCRdb with MiXCR from the PCR reads. This sample has some 18,000 distinct CDR3 sequences; 60% occur once, and the top ten carry approximately 1.2%. The material sequenced was CD4+ T cells from blood, taken after SARS-CoV-2 vaccination. Every receptor here comes from a human donor who had recovered from COVID-19. Both conserved end residues are part of each CDR3. Each record gives: D gene, V gene, clone size, J gene, CDR3 protein, CDR3 DNA. A D gene is named only where the DNA matches it firmly. Expanded clones are given a class, and other clones once, few, many or no size at all.

>TRBD2|TRBV7-8|NA|TRBJ2-7
CASSLRASGSFYEQYF
TGTGCCAGCAGCTTAAGGGCTAGCGGGAGTTTCTACGAGCAGTACTTC
>NA|TRBV7-9|few|TRBJ1-4
CASSLPGRVEKLFF
TGTGCCAGCAGCCTTCCCGGGCGAGTTGAAAAACTGTTTTTT
>TRBD2|TRBV7-8|NA|TRBJ2-7
CASSWTSREQYF
TGTGCCAGCAGCTGGACTAGTCGCGAGCAGTACTTC
>NA|TRBV19|few|TRBJ1-1
CASSTLGLGEDTEAFF
TGTGCCAGTAGTACCTTGGGCCTGGGGGAGGACACTGAAGCTTTCTTT
>NA|TRBV4-2|NA|TRBJ1-2
CASSQGTDDYYGYTF
TGTGCCAGCAGCCAAGGAACAGACGACTACTATGGCTACACCTTC
>NA|TRBV7-6|NA|TRBJ2-5
CASSLGRTNQETQYF
TGTGCCAGCAGCTTAGGACGGACAAACCAAGAGACCCAGTACTTC
>NA|TRBV20-1|few|TRBJ2-3
CSASLRTGPTDTQYF
TGCAGTGCTAGTCTACGGACCGGCCCCACAGATACGCAGTATTTT
>TRBD2|TRBV2|NA|TRBJ2-1
CASSRLSGGGEQFF
TGTGCCAGCAGTCGCCTGAGCGGGGGGGGGGAGCAGTTCTTC
>NA|TRBV12-3/TRBV12-4|NA|TRBJ2-2
CAGRGWQGTGELFF
TGTGCCGGACGCGGGTGGCAGGGCACCGGGGAGCTGTTTTTT
>NA|TRBV28|NA|TRBJ1-5
CASSFIKGGHQPQHF
TGTGCCAGCAGTTTTATTAAGGGGGGCCATCAGCCCCAGCATTTT
>NA|TRBV2|once|TRBJ2-3
CASGYQWTQYF
TGTGCCAGCGGTTATCAGTGGACGCAGTATTTT
>NA|TRBV15|NA|TRBJ2-4
CATSRETGLSAKNIQYF
TGTGCCACCAGCAGAGAAACAGGGTTAAGCGCCAAAAACATTCAGTACTTC
>TRBD1|TRBV6-1|NA|TRBJ2-7
CASTGTGSYEQYF
TGTGCCAGCACCGGGACAGGGTCTTACGAGCAGTACTTC
>NA|TRBV27|few|TRBJ1-1
CASSYLRRAAAGTEAFF
TGTGCCAGCAGCTACCTAAGGAGGGCAGCGGCAGGCACTGAAGCTTTCTTT
>NA|TRBV15|NA|TRBJ2-5
CATQRTDSQETQYF
TGTGCCACCCAAAGAACGGACTCACAAGAGACCCAGTACTTC
>TRBD2|TRBV20-1|NA|TRBJ2-1
CSAQTSGVSYNEQFF
TGCAGTGCCCAGACTAGCGGGGTCTCCTACAATGAGCAGTTCTTC
>NA|TRBV12-3/TRBV12-4|few|TRBJ2-5
CASSPRGETQYF
TGTGCCAGCAGTCCCAGAGGGGAGACCCAGTACTTC
>TRBD1|TRBV11-2|NA|TRBJ2-7
CASSDPGTGGYEQYF
TGTGCCAGCAGCGACCCCGGGACAGGGGGCTACGAGCAGTACTTC
>NA|TRBV20-1|NA|TRBJ1-2
CSARDSVYTNYGYTF
TGCAGTGCTAGAGATAGTGTGTACACGAACTATGGCTACACCTTC
>TRBD2|TRBV6-2/TRBV6-3|NA|TRBJ2-1
CASSYFTSGVGLSYNEQFF
TGTGCCAGCAGTTACTTTACGAGCGGGGTGGGTCTCTCCTACAATGAGCAGTTCTTC
>TRBD1|TRBV20-1|NA|TRBJ1-2
CSASYPPKPETGMNTDGYTF
TGCAGTGCTAGTTACCCCCCGAAGCCAGAGACAGGGATGAATACGGACGGCTACACCTTC
>NA|TRBV7-2|few|TRBJ1-5
CASSFAENQPQHF
TGTGCCAGCAGCTTCGCAGAGAATCAGCCCCAGCATTTT
>NA|TRBV20-1|once|TRBJ1-5
CSVGGSGNQPQHF
TGCAGTGTAGGGGGGTCAGGAAATCAGCCCCAGCATTTT
>NA|TRBV20-1|few|TRBJ2-3
CSARNPGVVTQYF
TGCAGTGCTAGGAACCCGGGAGTGGTTACGCAGTATTTT
>TRBD2|TRBV6-1|once|TRBJ2-1
CASSIPPLAGGRDNEQFF
TGTGCCAGCAGTATTCCCCCGCTAGCGGGAGGACGGGACAATGAGCAGTTCTTC
>TRBD2|TRBV20-1|NA|TRBJ2-5
CSARGSAGVRETQYF
TGCAGTGCTAGAGGATCAGCGGGAGTGAGGGAGACCCAGTACTTC
>NA|TRBV6-2/TRBV6-3|NA|TRBJ2-3
CASSYRGGTDTQYF
TGTGCCAGCAGTTACAGGGGCGGGACAGATACGCAGTATTTT
>NA|TRBV2|few|TRBJ1-5
CASSSTGISNQPQHF
TGTGCCAGCAGTTCTACAGGGATCAGCAATCAGCCCCAGCATTTT
>TRBD2|TRBV5-1|NA|TRBJ2-7
CASSPWTSGSTYEQYF
TGCGCCAGCAGCCCGTGGACTAGCGGGTCAACCTACGAGCAGTACTTC
>NA|TRBV5-4|NA|TRBJ2-7
CASLLAVDSYEQYF
TGTGCCAGCTTACTAGCTGTCGACTCCTACGAGCAGTACTTC
>TRBD2|TRBV20-1|NA|TRBJ2-6
CSASTGLAPGVFSGANVLTF
TGCAGTGCTAGCACCGGACTAGCGCCAGGGGTCTTCTCTGGGGCCAACGTCCTGACTTTC
>TRBD1|TRBV6-1|NA|TRBJ2-7
CASSEGQGSDEQYF
TGTGCCAGCAGTGAGGGACAGGGATCGGACGAGCAGTACTTC
>TRBD2|TRBV5-1|NA|TRBJ2-3
CASSLATSGRRTDTQYF
TGCGCCAGCAGCTTGGCGACTAGCGGGAGGCGCACAGATACGCAGTATTTT